This is a list of T cell receptor beta chains from one sample in a study of CD8+ T cells in alopecia areata. Clones were read by immunoSEQ multiplex PCR, and TCRdb kept only the in-frame ones, dropping some. The table lists 180,000 or so clones, approximately 53% of them singletons. The sequencing used CD8+ T cells sorted from blood, collected at week 24, from a patient treated with tofacitinib. The receptors derive from a human donor with alopecia areata. Both conserved end residues are part of each CDR3. A D gene is named only where the DNA matches it firmly. Clone size is given for some rows only: seen once, a few or many times, or a class if the clone is expanded.

>TRBJ2-7|NA|TRBV30|NA
TGTGCCTGGAGTACCGGGGTCAGGGGGGACGAGCAGTACTTC
CAWSTGVRGDEQYF
>TRBJ2-3|NA|TRBV12-5|NA
TGTGCTAGTGGTTTGGTACAGAGGGACACAGATACGCAGTATTTT
CASGLVQRDTDTQYF
>TRBJ1-1|TRBD1|TRBV13|few
TGTGCCAGCAGCCCCCGGACAGGAGTGAACACTGAAGCTTTCTTT
CASSPRTGVNTEAFF
>TRBJ1-2|NA|TRBV1|few
TGCACCAGCAGGGGACCTCCGGGTGGCTACACCTTC
CTSRGPPGGYTF
>TRBJ2-7|NA|TRBV7-9|NA
TGTGCCAGCAGCTTACAGCCTTTGGGGGAGCAGTACTTC
CASSLQPLGEQYF
>TRBJ1-1|TRBD1|TRBV11-3|few
TGTGCCAGCAGCTTCCCGGGACAGGAGCGGGAAGCTTTCTTT
CASSFPGQEREAFF
>TRBJ1-5|TRBD1|TRBV6-5|NA
TGTGCCAGCCGAGTAACCGGACAGGGAAATCAGCCCCAGCATTTT
CASRVTGQGNQPQHF
>TRBJ2-7|TRBD1|TRBV29-1|few
TGCAGCGTCTTCTTGACAGGGGGCTCAGAGCAGTACTTC
CSVFLTGGSEQYF
>TRBJ1-5|NA|TRBV27|NA
TGTGCCAGCCGTCTGAGGGGGAGCAATCAGCCCCAGCATTTT
CASRLRGSNQPQHF
>TRBJ1-4|TRBD1|TRBV25-1|few
TGTGCCAGCAGTGAACGCGGGACAGGCGATGAAAAACTGTTTTTT
CASSERGTGDEKLFF
>TRBJ2-7|NA|TRBV11-2|NA
TGTGCCAGCAGCTTTGGAGGAAATACCTACGAGCAGTACTTC
CASSFGGNTYEQYF
>TRBJ1-5|TRBD1|TRBV30|NA
TGTGCCTGGAGTGAAATCCAGGGGGACGGTCGCAATCAGCCCCAGCATTTT
CAWSEIQGDGRNQPQHF
>TRBJ1-1|NA|TRBV5-1|NA
TGCGCCAGCAGAGTTCAGGGCTCAAACACTGAAGCTTTCTTT
CASRVQGSNTEAFF
>TRBJ2-7|TRBD1|TRBV6-1|NA
TGTGCCAGCAGTGACCCAGGGACAGGGGGCGCGGGGGAGCAGTACTTC
CASSDPGTGGAGEQYF
>TRBJ2-1|NA|TRBV11-2|NA
TGTGCCAGCAGCTTAACCAATGAGCAGTTCTTC
CASSLTNEQFF
>TRBJ1-2|NA|TRBV20-1|once
TGCAGTGCATCTGGGGCGGGTGGCTACACCTTC
CSASGAGGYTF